A single sample is the source of the 16 T cell receptor beta chains below, sequenced in a study of shared clonotypes between healthy human individuals (dated by TCRdb to the early 2020s). Library method: the immunoSEQ multiplex PCR assay. Entries here come from immuneACCESS through TCRdb and include only in-frame sequences with V and J called. Some clones fail to appear in such tables; in the studies checked, an unresolved V gene covers under half of the shortfall, and the cause of the remainder is unknown. The sample includes about 1 million clones, with about 75% observed a single time. Together, the top ten hold around 1.4% of the sample. Sequenced: memory CD4+ T cells sorted from blood. This specimen's cell subset or site label, interpreted: CD45RA-negative fraction. The source is a man aged 18 to 30 in good health.

This clone was seen only once. V is TRBV5-5 and J is TRBJ2-2, with D possibly being TRBD1 or TRBD2 (5 bases each). V was trimmed by 2 bases and J by 2 bases, leaving 10 bases between them. Per the germline V gene, CDR1 is SGHKS and CDR2 is YYEKEE (reference sequence). The CDR3 extends over 15 amino acids. The DNA of the CDR3 is TGTGCCAGCAGCTTTTTTGGGGGAAACACCGGGGAGCTGTTTTTT. This sequence encodes CASSFFGGNTGELFF.

This clone appeared many times. The chain joins TRBV6-1 to TRBJ2-3; 9 bases align to TRBD2. Unmatched junction bases numbered 5, after V lost 6 bases and J lost 1 base. The germline V gene encodes CDR1 MNHNS and CDR2 SASEGT. CDR3 length equals 15 residues. CDR3 nucleotides: TGTGCCAGCAGCATGGGCGGGGGGGGCACAGATACGCAGTATTTT. It codes for CASSMGGGGTDTQYF.

This chain links TRBV6-4 with TRBJ2-1; D unresolved. Trimming took off 0 bases at V and 4 bases at J, with 13 bases between the two ends. The CDR3 has 16 residues. The germline CDR1 and CDR2 sequences are MRHNA and SNTAGT. CDR3 coding DNA: TGTGCCAGCAGTGACTCGAGCCCCTCTAGGTACAATGAGCAGTTCTTC. Translated: CASSDSSPSRYNEQFF.

The chain carries TRBV4-1 and TRBJ1-4, with 7 positions matching TRBD1. This CDR3 has 17 residues. V shed 0 bases and J 1 base; nucleotides not matched to a gene: 5. Germline V gene data show CDR1 as MGHRA and CDR2 as YSYEKL. Here the CDR3 reads CASSQEGQGVTNEKLFF. CDR3 nucleotides: TGCGCCAGCAGCCAAGAAGGGCAGGGGGTAACTAATGAAAAACTGTTTTTT.

The V and J genes are TRBV10-3 and TRBJ2-7, with D perhaps assigned TRBD1 or TRBD2 (6 bases each). The V and J ends lost 0 bases and 0 bases respectively, with 12 bases between them. Germline V CDR1 and CDR2: ENHRY, SYGVKD. The CDR3 length is 16 residues. CDR3 residues: CAISESKGGDSYEQYF. For the CDR3, the DNA is TGTGCCATCAGTGAGTCGAAGGGGGGAGACTCCTACGAGCAGTACTTC.

CDR3: CASSLERGTATPQTQYF. CDR3 DNA sequence: TGTGCCAGCAGCTTAGAACGGGGGACAGCCACCCCCCAGACCCAGTACTTC. The V and J genes are TRBV7-2 and TRBJ2-5; D may be TRBD1 (7 bases). The CDR3 contains 17 residues. CDR1 is SGHTA and CDR2 is FQGNSA in the germline V gene. V lost 1 base and J lost 6, with 21 bases in between.

This clone was counted once. The gene calls are TRBV7-6 and TRBJ2-1, with D hard to call. Germline V gene data show CDR1 as SGHVS and CDR2 as FNYEAQ. The V gene lost 6 bases and the J gene lost 5 bases, with 8 bases spanning the gap. This CDR3 is 12 amino acids long. CDR3 bases: TGTGCCAGCAGTCGTATTAACAATGAGCAGTTCTTC. This translates into CASSRINNEQFF. Full variable domain (remainder filled in from reference TRBV7-6 and TRBJ2-1): GAGVSQSPRYKVTKRGQDVALRCDPISGHVSLYWYRQALGQGPEFLTYFNYEAQQDKSGLPNDRFSAERPEGSISTLTIQRTEQRDSAMYRCASSRINNEQFFGPGTRLTVL.

V gene TRBV7-9 combines with J gene TRBJ1-4, with D unresolved. CDR3 size: 14 residues. The germline gives CDR1 SEHNR, CDR2 FQNEAQ (reference sequence). Deletions cut 1 base from V and 4 bases from J, with 7 bases between. In DNA, the CDR3 is TGTGCCAGCAGCTTAGAAGCTATTAATGAAAAACTGTTTTTT. This gives the protein CASSLEAINEKLFF.

The rearrangement links TRBV5-4 to TRBJ2-7, with D unresolved. The CDR3 is 12 residues long. The V gene lost 1 base and the J gene lost 7 bases, with 9 bases spanning the gap. The germline V gene encodes CDR1 SGHNT and CDR2 YYREEE (reference sequence). The CDR3 coding sequence is TGTGCCAGCAGCTTGACTCGCGGAGAGCAGTACTTC. As protein: CASSLTRGEQYF.

The genes are TRBV29-1 and TRBJ2-2, with D hard to call. V shed 3 bases and J shed 1 base, with 6 bases lying between them. Looked up from germline, CDR1 is SQVTM and CDR2 is ANQGSEA. This CDR3 is built from 13 residues. Here the CDR3 DNA reads TGCAGCGTTGATAAGGAGAACACCGGGGAGCTGTTTTTT. Amino acid sequence: CSVDKENTGELFF.

The chain has TRBV7-2 and TRBJ2-5; D possibly corresponds to TRBD2 (6 bases). The J call may be faulty, since TRBJ2-7 better matches the DNA end. Germline V gives CDR1 SGHTA, CDR2 FQGNSA. The CDR3 length is 14 residues. The CDR3 DNA reads as TGTGCCAGCAGCCCCGTGGAGGGACCCTACGAGCAGTACTTC. This gives the protein CASSPVEGPYEQYF.

The gene calls are TRBV30 and TRBJ2-6; D not resolved. Germline V lookup: CDR1 GTSNPN, CDR2 SVGIG (reference sequence). Trimming removed 0 bases at V and 4 bases at J, with 7 bases between. This CDR3 has 14 amino acids. CDR3 in amino acids: CAWSVPWGANVLTF. CDR3 sequence (DNA): TGTGCCTGGAGTGTACCGTGGGGGGCCAACGTCCTGACTTTC.

This rearrangement joins TRBV30 to TRBJ2-5; 13 nucleotides match TRBD2. Germline CDR1 is GTSNPN and CDR2 is SVGIG (reference sequence). J was trimmed by 5 bases and V by 4 bases; bases with no gene match: 7. The CDR3 is made up of 15 amino acids. The CDR3 DNA is TGTGCCTGGAACACCGGGACTAGCGGGGTTGAGACCCAGTACTTC. Translating gives CAWNTGTSGVETQYF.

The rearrangement uses TRBV7-2 and TRBJ2-2; D is undetermined. Germline CDR1 is SGHTA and CDR2 is FQGNSA. CDR3 size: 13 residues. The germline V and J ends were trimmed by 5 bases and 6 bases, with 10 bases remaining between them. The CDR3 here is CASSPLPAGELFF. The CDR3 DNA reads as TGTGCCAGCAGCCCACTCCCAGCCGGGGAGCTGTTTTTT.

This clone was observed a few times. Other DNA sequences in the same sample also yield this CDR3. CDR3: CASSLDGQSNQPQHF. The CDR3 nucleotides are TGCGCCAGCAGCTTGGACGGACAGAGCAATCAGCCCCAGCATTTT. The chain combines TRBV5-1 with TRBJ1-5, with TRBD1 as a possible D gene (6 bases). This CDR3 is 15 amino acids long. In germline, CDR1 is SGHRS, CDR2 YFSETQ. V lost 0 bases and J 1 base, leaving 8 bases between the germline ends.

The chain uses TRBV5-1 and TRBJ2-2; 10 nucleotides align to TRBD1. Germline lookup yields CDR1 SGHRS and CDR2 YFSETQ. This CDR3 is built from 16 residues. V was clipped by 0 bases and J by 4 bases; unmatched bases: 3. The CDR3 here is CASSLEGTGVTGELFF. The CDR3 nucleotides are TGCGCCAGCAGCTTGGAAGGGACAGGGGTCACCGGGGAGCTGTTTTTT.